The rows below give T cell receptor beta chains drawn from one sample of a study of OX40 agonist ivuxolimab in advanced cancers. Repertoires were generated with immunoSEQ multiplex PCR, while TCRdb's copy carries only in-frame clones and drops some. This table has 60,000 to 65,000 clones, 80% to 95% appearing once. The starting material was CD4+ or CD8+ T cells sorted from blood, obtained in a trial of the OX40 agonist ivuxolimab. The receptor set was obtained from an adult with an advanced solid tumor such as melanoma, head and neck, liver or kidney cancer. The CDR3 runs from the conserved cysteine through the conserved F or W. The order of the fields is D gene, V gene, clone size, J gene, CDR3 DNA, CDR3 protein. The D gene is left open where the match is weak. Size values are once, few and many counts, or a class for expanded clones, and some rows have none.

NA,TRBV11-3,NA,TRBJ1-4,TGTGCCAGCAGCGAGGGACCCTATGGGGACGTAACTAATGAAAAACTGTTTTTT,CASSEGPYGDVTNEKLFF
TRBD2,TRBV11-2,NA,TRBJ2-7,TGTGCCAGCAGCTTCGGGGGGACTAGCGGGACCTACGAGCAGTACTTC,CASSFGGTSGTYEQYF
NA,TRBV27,NA,TRBJ1-5,TGTGCCAGCAGCATGGGGGGGTTTGGCAATCAGCCCCAGCATTTT,CASSMGGFGNQPQHF
TRBD1,TRBV7-2,NA,TRBJ2-3,TGTGCCAGCAGCCCCGGCCTCGGGACAGGGTATGCTGATACGCAGTATTTT,CASSPGLGTGYADTQYF
NA,TRBV4-3,NA,TRBJ1-5,TGCGCCAGCAGCCAAGACAGTACGGGTCAGCCCCAGCATTTT,CASSQDSTGQPQHF
NA,TRBV29-1,NA,TRBJ2-7,TGCAGCGTTGAAGAGGGCGTGGGGGAGCAGTACTTC,CSVEEGVGEQYF
NA,TRBV28,NA,TRBJ2-5,TGTGCCAGCAGTTTAGTGGAGACCCAGTACTTC,CASSLVETQYF
TRBD2,TRBV28,once,TRBJ2-7,TGTGCCAGCAGTCCCCTGACTAGCGGGTCCTACGAGCAGTACTTC,CASSPLTSGSYEQYF
NA,TRBV4-1,NA,TRBJ2-2,TGCGCCAGCAGCCAAGGGAAACCGACCACCGGGGAGCTGTTTTTT,CASSQGKPTTGELFF
TRBD2,TRBV5-4,NA,TRBJ2-2,TGTGCCAGCAGCCCGGCCCTCTGGGGGGGAACCGGGGAGCTGTTTTTT,CASSPALWGGTGELFF
TRBD1,TRBV5-1,NA,TRBJ1-4,TGCGCCAGCAGGAAAACCAGGGGGCCGGTTGAAAAACTGTTTTTT,CASRKTRGPVEKLFF
NA,TRBV7-9,NA,TRBJ2-1,TGTGCCAGCAGCAAAACAGTGGTTTCCTACAATGAGCAGTTCTTC,CASSKTVVSYNEQFF
NA,TRBV10-3,NA,TRBJ2-2,TGTGCCATCAGGTCATGGGGGGTTAACACCGGGGAGCTGTTTTTT,CAIRSWGVNTGELFF
TRBD2,TRBV29-1,NA,TRBJ2-3,TGCAGCGCCCGCGTCGGTCTGGGTGGGGGGGGACCAACAGATACGCAGTATTTT,CSARVGLGGGGPTDTQYF
NA,TRBV27,NA,TRBJ2-7,TGTGCCAGCACTCTTTTATCCTTACAGGGTGACCTCTACGAGCAGTACTTC,CASTLLSLQGDLYEQYF
NA,TRBV6-4,once,TRBJ1-1,TGTGCCAGCAAGGTGCGGGGGCTCGACACTGAAGCTTTCTTT,CASKVRGLDTEAFF
NA,TRBV27,NA,TRBJ1-5,TGTGCCAGCAGTTTATCACCCTCTCAGCCCCAGCATTTT,CASSLSPSQPQHF
TRBD1,TRBV6-5,NA,TRBJ2-7,TGTGCCAGCAGTTACTCGAGATGGGACAGGGGCCACGAGCAGTACTTC,CASSYSRWDRGHEQYF
TRBD1,TRBV5-1,NA,TRBJ2-2,TGCGCCAGCAGCCTGGACAGGACACCTAACACCGGGGAGCTGTTTTTT,CASSLDRTPNTGELFF
NA,TRBV5-1,NA,TRBJ2-7,TGCGCCAGCAGCCTCGGGACGCAGGCCTACGAGCAGTACTTC,CASSLGTQAYEQYF
NA,TRBV7-9,NA,TRBJ2-7,TGTGCCAGCAGCTTAGCGATTACAGGGACCCACGAGCAGTACTTC,CASSLAITGTHEQYF
TRBD1,TRBV29-1,NA,TRBJ1-2,TGCAGCGCAGTCATCCGGGACAGGGCTAACTATGGCTACACCTTC,CSAVIRDRANYGYTF
NA,TRBV4-1,NA,TRBJ1-1,TGCGCCAGCAGCCAAGACGGAACCTACACTGAAGCTTTCTTT,CASSQDGTYTEAFF
NA,TRBV25-1,NA,TRBJ1-2,TGTGCCACCCTCGAGGGGTCACCGTATGGCTACACCTTC,CATLEGSPYGYTF
NA,TRBV6-1,NA,TRBJ2-7,TGTGCCAGCAGTGACAGGGGGACAGGGGGACTAGCGTACTACGAGCAGTACTTC,CASSDRGTGGLAYYEQYF
NA,TRBV29-1,NA,TRBJ2-7,TGCAGCGTTGACGGGCAGGGAGCCTACGAGCAGTACTTC,CSVDGQGAYEQYF
TRBD1,TRBV7-7,NA,TRBJ2-1,TGTGCCAGCAGCCCCCAGGGGGCCTCCTACAATGAGCAGTTCTTC,CASSPQGASYNEQFF
NA,TRBV2,NA,TRBJ2-1,TGTGCCAGCAGTGAAACCGCCAATGAGCAGTTCTTC,CASSETANEQFF
TRBD2,TRBV19,once,TRBJ2-1,TGTGCCAGTAGTATCGAGGCTAGCGGGAACAATGAGCAGTTCTTC,CASSIEASGNNEQFF
NA,TRBV5-6,NA,TRBJ1-5,TGTGCCAGCAGCTTCAGACAGAGCAATCAGCCCCAGCATTTT,CASSFRQSNQPQHF
NA,TRBV9,NA,TRBJ1-2,TGTGCCAGCAGCGTAGCGGCAGGGTCGGGGTATGGCTACACCTTC,CASSVAAGSGYGYTF
NA,TRBV29-1,NA,TRBJ2-1,TGCAGCGTTGACGGGGTCAATGAGCAGTTCTTC,CSVDGVNEQFF
TRBD1,TRBV5-1,NA,TRBJ2-5,TGCGCCAGCAGCTTGGATGGCCGAGGGGGCCTCGCCCAAGAGACCCAGTACTTC,CASSLDGRGGLAQETQYF
NA,TRBV6-4,NA,TRBJ2-1,TGTGCCAGCAGTGTCGAGGGGGAGATCAGCTCCTACAATGAGCAGTTCTTC,CASSVEGEISSYNEQFF
TRBD2,TRBV28,NA,TRBJ2-4,TGTGCCAGCAGCTCTGAACTAGCGGGGGCCCTCAAAAACATTCAGTACTTC,CASSSELAGALKNIQYF
TRBD2,TRBV7-6,NA,TRBJ2-1,TGTGCCGTTCCCGCGGCTAGCGGTGAGCAGTTCTTC,CAVPAASGEQFF
TRBD2,TRBV13,NA,TRBJ2-7,TGTGCCAGCAGCTCCCGCGGGAGGGCCTACGAGCAGTACTTC,CASSSRGRAYEQYF
NA,TRBV9,NA,TRBJ2-1,TGTGCCAGCAGCGTAGTAGGACAGTACAATGAGCAGTTCTTC,CASSVVGQYNEQFF
NA,TRBV2,NA,TRBJ2-7,TGTGCCAGCCGCGACGGAGAACCCTACGAGCAGTACTTC,CASRDGEPYEQYF
NA,TRBV7-9,NA,TRBJ2-7,TGTGCCAGCAGCCCCGTCCCCTACGAGCAGTACTTC,CASSPVPYEQYF
NA,TRBV7-8,NA,TRBJ2-1,TGTGCCAGCAGCCTAAGCTCCCAGCTAGGGGGTGCTTCCTCCTACAATGAGCAGTTCTTC,CASSLSSQLGGASSYNEQFF
NA,TRBV15,NA,TRBJ1-2,TGTGCCACCAGCAGAGCGGGGGACTCCACTCAGGGCTTC,CATSRAGDSTQGF
NA,TRBV27,NA,TRBJ2-1,TGTGCCAGCAGTTTGATCCCCGGACATATAAGCTACAATGAGCAGTTCTTC,CASSLIPGHISYNEQFF
TRBD2,TRBV27,NA,TRBJ2-3,TGTGCCACCCAACACGGGACTAGCGGGAGTCTCGGTACGCAGTATTTT,CATQHGTSGSLGTQYF
NA,TRBV19,NA,TRBJ2-2,TGTGCCAGTACCATAGAGGGGGTTGTTAGCGGGAACACCGGGGAGCTGTTTTTT,CASTIEGVVSGNTGELFF
NA,TRBV29-1,NA,TRBJ2-7,TGCAGCGTCCCTTGGGGGGACCAGCAGGAGCAGTACTTC,CSVPWGDQQEQYF
NA,TRBV6-1,NA,TRBJ2-2,TGTGCCAGCAGTGAGTACTTGGGCAGGGCGGACACCGGGGAGCTGTTTTTT,CASSEYLGRADTGELFF
NA,TRBV5-6,few,TRBJ2-7,TGTGCCAGCAGCTTGGGGACAGCGGACGAGCAGTACTTC,CASSLGTADEQYF
NA,TRBV9,once,TRBJ1-2,TGTGCCAGCAGGGGGGCGACAGCCTCAGCCCACTATGGCTACACCTTC,CASRGATASAHYGYTF
TRBD1,TRBV27,NA,TRBJ2-7,TGTGCCAGCAGTTTTGGGTCTGACAGGGGCGCCTACGAGCAGTACTTC,CASSFGSDRGAYEQYF
NA,TRBV7-9,NA,TRBJ1-1,TGTGCCAGCAGGCCCACGAGAGGGGGCACTGAAGCTTTCTTT,CASRPTRGGTEAFF
NA,TRBV5-4,NA,TRBJ2-5,TGTGCCAGCAGCCAGATAGGCTCGCAAGAGACCCAGTACTTC,CASSQIGSQETQYF
NA,TRBV28,NA,TRBJ1-4,TGTGCCAGCAGTTTATTTTCGAAACTTAATGAAAAACTGTTTTTT,CASSLFSKLNEKLFF
TRBD2,TRBV10-3,NA,TRBJ2-1,TGTGCCATCAGTGATGCTAGCGGGATGGACAATGAGCAGTTCTTC,CAISDASGMDNEQFF
TRBD2,TRBV27,NA,TRBJ2-3,TGTGCCAGCAATCATTTGGGGGAGGGCCTTATACGCACAGATACGCAGTATTTT,CASNHLGEGLIRTDTQYF